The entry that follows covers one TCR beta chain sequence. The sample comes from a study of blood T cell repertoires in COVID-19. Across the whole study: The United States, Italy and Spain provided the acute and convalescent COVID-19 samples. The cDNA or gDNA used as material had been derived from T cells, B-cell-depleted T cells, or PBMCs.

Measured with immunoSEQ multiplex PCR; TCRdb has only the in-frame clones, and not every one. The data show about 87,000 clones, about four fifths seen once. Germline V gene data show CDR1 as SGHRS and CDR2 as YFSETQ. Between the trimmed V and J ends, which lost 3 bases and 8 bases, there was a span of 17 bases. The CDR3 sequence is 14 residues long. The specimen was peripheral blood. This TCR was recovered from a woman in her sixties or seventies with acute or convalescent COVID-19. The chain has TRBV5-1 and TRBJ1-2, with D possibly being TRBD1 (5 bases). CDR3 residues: CASSSQDGALGYTF. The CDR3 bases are TGCGCCAGCAGCTCACAGGACGGAGCATTAGGCTACACCTTC.